The rows below give T cell receptor beta chains drawn from one sample of a study of T-cell reconstitution after alpha-beta-depleted transplantation in children. TCRdb itself ran the PCR reads through MiXCR, one entry per CDR3 protein. The sample lists 670,000 or so distinct CDR3 sequences, 13% occurring once. Sequenced material: PBMCs, taken before TCRalphabeta/CD19-depleted stem cell transplant. These receptors all come from a girl aged 2-10 years with congenital amegakaryocytic thrombocytopenia, due to receive a stem cell transplant. Both conserved end residues are part of each CDR3. The D gene is left open where the match is weak. Size tells how often a clone was seen (once, few, many) or the class of an expanded clone, and some rows leave it out.

TRBJ2-3,TRBV7-6,many,.,CASSLARAASTDTQYF,TGTGCCAGCAGCTTAGCGCGGGCAGCTAGCACAGATACGCAGTATTTT
TRBJ1-6,TRBV11-2,few,.,CASQTYSEAPLHF,TGTGCCAGCCAAACATACAGTGAGGCACCCCTCCACTTT
TRBJ2-3,TRBV7-6,.,.,CASSPHSADTQYF,TGTGCCAGCAGCCCGCACAGCGCAGATACGCAGTATTTT
TRBJ2-1,TRBV20-1,.,.,CSASPRTYNEQFF,TGCAGTGCTAGCCCACGAACCTACAATGAGCAGTTCTTC
TRBJ2-3,TRBV20-1,.,TRBD2,CSARGWTSGSDTQYF,TGCAGTGCTAGAGGTTGGACTAGCGGGAGCGATACGCAGTATTTT
TRBJ2-3,TRBV11-2,few,.,CASSPRSWEITDTQYF,TGTGCCAGCAGCCCACGGAGTTGGGAGATCACAGATACGCAGTATTTT
TRBJ1-1,TRBV18,many,.,CASSPGIEAFF,TGTGCCAGCTCGCCCGGGATTGAAGCTTTCTTT
TRBJ2-5,TRBV20-1,.,TRBD2,CSAVGLAGPYQDQYF,TGCAGTGCGGTAGGACTAGCGGGGCCCTATCAGGACCAGTACTTC
TRBJ1-1,TRBV20-1,.,TRBD1,CSAPRTGGNTEAFF,TGCAGTGCTCCTCGGACAGGGGGGAACACTGAAGCTTTCTTT
TRBJ2-3,TRBV28,.,.,CASTGETLSTDTQYF,TGTGCCAGCACTGGGGAAACCCTAAGCACAGATACGCAGTATTTT
TRBJ1-1,TRBV24-1,many,.,CATSDLGVAFF,TGTGCCACCAGTGATTTGGGGGTTGCTTTCTTT
TRBJ2-1,TRBV6-5,many,.,CASSYYPTLGGNEQFF,TGTGCCAGCAGTTACTATCCAACGCTGGGGGGCAATGAGCAGTTCTTC
TRBJ2-3,TRBV20-1,few,TRBD2,CSASGERRDTDTQYF,TGCAGTGCGAGCGGGGAGCGAAGAGACACAGATACGCAGTATTTT
TRBJ2-1,TRBV12-3/TRBV12-4,many,.,CASSLPPRSGREQFF,TGTGCCAGCAGTTTACCCCCCAGGTCAGGGAGGGAGCAGTTCTTC
TRBJ2-7,TRBV10-3,.,.,CAISRDSYEQYF,TGTGCCATCAGCCGGGACTCCTACGAGCAGTACTTC
TRBJ2-7,TRBV5-5,few,TRBD2,CASSFVGLVSEQYF,TGTGCCAGCAGCTTTGTAGGACTAGTTTCCGAGCAGTACTTC
TRBJ2-1,TRBV7-3,.,TRBD2,CASSLTATSGRAGEQFF,TGTGCCAGCAGCTTAACCGCGACTAGCGGGAGGGCCGGTGAGCAGTTCTTC
TRBJ2-7,TRBV12-3/TRBV12-4,many,.,CASSVGIIGYEQYF,TGTGCCAGCAGTGTGGGGATAATTGGCTACGAGCAGTACTTC
TRBJ2-3,TRBV21-1,many,.,CASSVGPGTSGIIFTDTQYF,.
TRBJ2-1,TRBV5-1,many,.,CASTFAAGNNEQFF,TGCGCCAGCACGTTCGCCGCGGGCAACAATGAGCAGTTCTTC
TRBJ2-5,TRBV20-1,.,.,CSAPFWGMETQYF,TGCAGTGCTCCGTTTTGGGGAATGGAGACCCAGTACTTC
TRBJ2-5,TRBV20-1,many,.,CSARDSSPTTYQETQYF,TGCAGTGCTAGAGACTCATCCCCTACTACGTACCAAGAGACCCAGTACTTC
TRBJ2-3,TRBV29-1,many,.,CSVEGGDAGDTQYF,TGCAGCGTTGAAGGAGGGGACGCAGGAGATACGCAGTATTTT
TRBJ1-1,TRBV12-3/TRBV12-4,many,.,CASSFSPIGEMNTEAFF,TGTGCCAGCAGTTTCAGTCCTATAGGGGAAATGAACACTGAAGCTTTCTTT
TRBJ1-1,TRBV6-1,few,.,CASLRGFMETEAFF,TGTGCCAGTCTAAGGGGATTTATGGAGACTGAAGCTTTCTTT
TRBJ2-5,TRBV28,.,.,CASSLFYRPTQETQYF,TGTGCCAGCAGTTTATTCTACAGACCGACCCAAGAGACCCAGTACTTC
TRBJ2-1,TRBV15,many,.,CATSSILALGVNEQFF,TGTGCCACCAGCAGCATCCTAGCGCTAGGCGTCAATGAGCAGTTCTTC
TRBJ2-1,TRBV12-3/TRBV12-4,few,.,CASRAKRSAYNEQFF,TGTGCCAGCAGGGCTAAAAGGTCCGCCTACAATGAGCAGTTCTTC
TRBJ2-7,TRBV10-3,many,TRBD2,CAIGEREFEQYF,TGTGCCATCGGCGAGCGGGAGTTCGAGCAGTACTTC
TRBJ1-6,TRBV5-6,many,.,CASSLGDGDSPLHF,TGTGCCAGCAGCTTGGGGGATGGGGATTCACCCCTCCACTTT
TRBJ1-1,TRBV27,.,.,CASSFRTAMNTEAFF,TGTGCCAGCAGTTTCCGGACAGCGATGAACACTGAAGCTTTCTTT
TRBJ2-5,TRBV5-4,.,.,CASSRYYGETQYF,TGTGCCAGCAGCAGATACTACGGGGAGACCCAGTACTTC
TRBJ1-1,TRBV25-1,many,.,CASSAGAYTEAFF,TGTGCCAGCAGTGCCGGGGCCTACACTGAAGCTTTCTTT
TRBJ1-5,TRBV19,few,.,CASTISGGRNQPQHF,TGTGCCAGTACCATCTCCGGGGGTCGGAATCAGCCCCAGCATTTT
TRBJ2-1,TRBV5-1,.,TRBD2,CASSLVLAGGVNEQFF,TGCGCCAGCAGCTTGGTACTAGCGGGAGGGGTCAATGAGCAGTTCTTC